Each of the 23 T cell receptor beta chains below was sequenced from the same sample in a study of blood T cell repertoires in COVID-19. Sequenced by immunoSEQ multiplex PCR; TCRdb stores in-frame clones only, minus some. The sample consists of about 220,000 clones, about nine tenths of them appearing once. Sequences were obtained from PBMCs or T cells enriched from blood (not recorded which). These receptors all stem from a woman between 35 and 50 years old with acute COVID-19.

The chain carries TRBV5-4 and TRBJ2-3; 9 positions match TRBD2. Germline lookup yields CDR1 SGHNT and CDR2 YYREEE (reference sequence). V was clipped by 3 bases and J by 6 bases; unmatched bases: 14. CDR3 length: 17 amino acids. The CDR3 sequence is CASSSYLAGGPRDTQYF. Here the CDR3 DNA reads TGTGCCAGCAGCTCCTATTTGGCGGGGGGGCCAAGGGATACGCAGTATTTT. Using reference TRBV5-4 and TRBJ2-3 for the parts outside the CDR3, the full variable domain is ETGVTQSPTHLIKTRGQQVTLRCSSQSGHNTVSWYQQALGQGPQFIFQYYREEENGRGNFPPRFSGLQFPNYSSELNVNALELDDSALYLCASSSYLAGGPRDTQYFGPGTRLTVL.

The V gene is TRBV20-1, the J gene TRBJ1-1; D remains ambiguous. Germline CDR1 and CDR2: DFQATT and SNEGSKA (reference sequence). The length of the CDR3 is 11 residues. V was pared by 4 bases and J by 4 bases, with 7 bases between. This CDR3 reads CSATQLTEAFF. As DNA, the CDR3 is TGCAGTGCTACACAGCTCACTGAAGCTTTCTTT.

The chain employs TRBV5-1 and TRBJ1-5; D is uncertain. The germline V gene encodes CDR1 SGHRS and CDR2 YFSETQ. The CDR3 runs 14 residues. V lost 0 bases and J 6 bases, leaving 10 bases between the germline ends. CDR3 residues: CASSLDSFGQPQHF. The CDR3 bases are TGCGCCAGCAGCTTGGATAGTTTCGGTCAGCCCCAGCATTTT.

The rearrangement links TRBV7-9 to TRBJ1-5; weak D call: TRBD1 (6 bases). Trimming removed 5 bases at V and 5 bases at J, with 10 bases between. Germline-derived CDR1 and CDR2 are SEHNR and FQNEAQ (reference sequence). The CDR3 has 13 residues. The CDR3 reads CASSAGAYQPQHF. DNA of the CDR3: TGTGCCAGCAGCGCAGGGGCGTATCAGCCCCAGCATTTT.

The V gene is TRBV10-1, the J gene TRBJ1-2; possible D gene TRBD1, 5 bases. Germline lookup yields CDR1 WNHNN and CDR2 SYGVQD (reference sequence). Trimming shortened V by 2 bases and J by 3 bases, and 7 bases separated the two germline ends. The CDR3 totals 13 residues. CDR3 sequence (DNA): TGCGCCAGCAGTGAGACCAGGGACTATGGCTACACCTTC. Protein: CASSETRDYGYTF.

The chain's CDR3 is CASSSLEPTYYEQYF. As DNA, the CDR3 is TGTGCCAGCAGTAGTTTGGAACCGACTTACTACGAGCAGTACTTC. The chain employs TRBV11-2 and TRBJ2-7; D unclear. Germline CDR1 and CDR2: SGHAT and FQNNGV. The CDR3 length is 15 residues. Deletions cut 6 bases from V and 3 bases from J, with 18 bases between.

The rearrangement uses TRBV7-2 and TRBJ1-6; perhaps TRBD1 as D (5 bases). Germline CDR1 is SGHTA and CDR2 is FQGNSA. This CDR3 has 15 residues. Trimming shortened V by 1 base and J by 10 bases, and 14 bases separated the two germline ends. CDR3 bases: TGTGCCAGCAGCTTAGAGGCTGGGGCTGGATCACCCCTCCACTTT. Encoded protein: CASSLEAGAGSPLHF.

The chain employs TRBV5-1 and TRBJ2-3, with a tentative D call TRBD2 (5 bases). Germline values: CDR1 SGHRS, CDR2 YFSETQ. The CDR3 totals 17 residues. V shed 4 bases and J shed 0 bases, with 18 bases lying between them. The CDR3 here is CASSPPGRVRSTDTQYF. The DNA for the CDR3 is TGCGCCAGCAGCCCTCCGGGAAGGGTAAGGAGCACAGATACGCAGTATTTT.

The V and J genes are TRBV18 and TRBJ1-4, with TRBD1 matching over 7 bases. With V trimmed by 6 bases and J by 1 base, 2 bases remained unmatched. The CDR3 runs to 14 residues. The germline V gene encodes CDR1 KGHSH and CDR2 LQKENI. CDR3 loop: CASSGQRTNEKLFF. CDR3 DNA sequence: TGTGCCAGCTCGGGACAGAGAACTAATGAAAAACTGTTTTTT.

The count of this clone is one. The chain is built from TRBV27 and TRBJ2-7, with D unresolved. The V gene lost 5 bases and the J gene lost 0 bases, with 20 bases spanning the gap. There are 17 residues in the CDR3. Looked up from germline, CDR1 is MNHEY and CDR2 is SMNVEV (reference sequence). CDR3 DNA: TGTGCCAGCAGTCTTCGGGTAGGAGCCCCAAGCTCCTACGAGCAGTACTTC. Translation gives CASSLRVGAPSSYEQYF.

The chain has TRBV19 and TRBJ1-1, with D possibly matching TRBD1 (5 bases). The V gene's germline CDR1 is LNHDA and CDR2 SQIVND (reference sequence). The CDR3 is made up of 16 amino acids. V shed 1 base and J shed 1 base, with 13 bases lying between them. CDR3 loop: CASSIGGLPGNTEAFF. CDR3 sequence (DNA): TGTGCCAGTAGTATAGGGGGACTCCCGGGGAACACTGAAGCTTTCTTT.

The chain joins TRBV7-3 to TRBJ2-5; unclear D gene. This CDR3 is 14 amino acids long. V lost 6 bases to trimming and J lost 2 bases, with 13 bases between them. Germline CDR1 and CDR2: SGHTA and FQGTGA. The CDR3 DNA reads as TGTGCCAGCAGTCCGGTGGGCCAGCAAGAGACCCAGTACTTC. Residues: CASSPVGQQETQYF. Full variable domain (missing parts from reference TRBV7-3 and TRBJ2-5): GAGVSQTPSNKVTEKGKYVELRCDPISGHTALYWYRQSLGQGPEFLIYFQGTGAADDSGLPNDRFFAVRPEGSVSTLKIQRTERGDSAVYLCASSPVGQQETQYFGPGTRLLVL.

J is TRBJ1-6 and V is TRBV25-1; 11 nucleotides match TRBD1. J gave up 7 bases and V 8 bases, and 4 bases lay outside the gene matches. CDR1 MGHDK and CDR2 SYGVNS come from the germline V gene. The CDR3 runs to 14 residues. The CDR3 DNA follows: TGTGCCAGCCGATGGACAGGGGGCAATTCACCCCTCCACTTT. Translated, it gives CASRWTGGNSPLHF.

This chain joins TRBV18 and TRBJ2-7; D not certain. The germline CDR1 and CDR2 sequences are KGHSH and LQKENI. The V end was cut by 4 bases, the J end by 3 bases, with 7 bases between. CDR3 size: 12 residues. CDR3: CASSLGIYEQYF. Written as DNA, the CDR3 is TGTGCCAGCTCACTGGGCATCTACGAGCAGTACTTC.

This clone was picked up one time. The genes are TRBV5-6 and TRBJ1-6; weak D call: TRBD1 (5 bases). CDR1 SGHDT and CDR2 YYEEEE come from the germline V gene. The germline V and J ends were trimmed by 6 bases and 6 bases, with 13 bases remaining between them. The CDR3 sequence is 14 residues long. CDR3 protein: CASTLQVINSPLHF. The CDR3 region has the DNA TGTGCCAGCACCTTACAGGTCATTAATTCACCCCTCCACTTT.

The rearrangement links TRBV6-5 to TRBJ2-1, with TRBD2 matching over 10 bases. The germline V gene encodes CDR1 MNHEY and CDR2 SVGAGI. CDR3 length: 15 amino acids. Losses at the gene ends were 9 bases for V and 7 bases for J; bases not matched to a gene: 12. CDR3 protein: CASRPSSGGRNEQFF. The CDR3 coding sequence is TGTGCCAGTAGGCCTTCTAGCGGGGGTCGGAATGAGCAGTTCTTC.

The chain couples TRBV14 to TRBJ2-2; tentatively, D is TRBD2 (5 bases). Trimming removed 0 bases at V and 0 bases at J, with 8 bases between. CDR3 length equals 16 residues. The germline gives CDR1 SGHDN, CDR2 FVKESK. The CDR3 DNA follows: TGTGCCAGCAGCCAAGAACGGGGAGCGAACACCGGGGAGCTGTTTTTT. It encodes CASSQERGANTGELFF. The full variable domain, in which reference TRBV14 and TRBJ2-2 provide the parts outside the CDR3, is EAGVTQFPSHSVIEKGQTVTLRCDPISGHDNLYWYRRVMGKEIKFLLHFVKESKQDESGMPNNRFLAERTGGTYSTLKVQPAELEDSGVYFCASSQERGANTGELFFGEGSRLTVL.

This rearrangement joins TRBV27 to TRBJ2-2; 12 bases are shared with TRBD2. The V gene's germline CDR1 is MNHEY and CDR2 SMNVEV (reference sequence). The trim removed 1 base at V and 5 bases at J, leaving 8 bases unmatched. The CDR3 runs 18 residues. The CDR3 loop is CASSLFSVGLAGTGELFF. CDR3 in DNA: TGTGCCAGCAGTTTATTTTCCGTCGGACTAGCGGGGACCGGGGAGCTGTTTTTT.

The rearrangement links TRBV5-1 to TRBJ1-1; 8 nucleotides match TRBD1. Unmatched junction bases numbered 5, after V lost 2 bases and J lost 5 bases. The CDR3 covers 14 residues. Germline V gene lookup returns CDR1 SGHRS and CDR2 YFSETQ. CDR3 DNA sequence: TGCGCCAGCAGCTTAGGGGACAGGAGGACTGAAGCTTTCTTT. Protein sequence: CASSLGDRRTEAFF.

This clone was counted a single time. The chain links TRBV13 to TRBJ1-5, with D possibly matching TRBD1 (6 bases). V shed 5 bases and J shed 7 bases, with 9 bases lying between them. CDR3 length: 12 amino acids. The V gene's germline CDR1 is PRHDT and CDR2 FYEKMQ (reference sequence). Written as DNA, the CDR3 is TGTGCCAGCAGCGAGCAGGGGCAGCCCCAGCATTTT. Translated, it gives CASSEQGQPQHF. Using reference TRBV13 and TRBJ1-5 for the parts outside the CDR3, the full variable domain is AAGVIQSPRHLIKEKRETATLKCYPIPRHDTVYWYQQGPGQDPQFLISFYEKMQSDKGSIPDRFSAQQFSDYHSELNMSSLELGDSALYFCASSEQGQPQHFGDGTRLSIL.

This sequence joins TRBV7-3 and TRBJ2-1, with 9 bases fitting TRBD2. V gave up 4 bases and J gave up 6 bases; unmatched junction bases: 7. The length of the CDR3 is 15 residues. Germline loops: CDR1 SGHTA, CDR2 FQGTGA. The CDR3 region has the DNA TGTGCCAGCAGCTCGGGCGGGGGGGCAGCCAATGAGCAGTTCTTC. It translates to CASSSGGGAANEQFF.

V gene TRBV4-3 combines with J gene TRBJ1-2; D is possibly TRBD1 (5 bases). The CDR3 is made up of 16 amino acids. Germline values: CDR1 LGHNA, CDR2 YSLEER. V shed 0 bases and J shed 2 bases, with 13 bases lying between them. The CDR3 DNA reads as TGCGCCAGCAGCCAAGATATTCAGGGCCCAAACTATGGCTACACCTTC. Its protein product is CASSQDIQGPNYGYTF.

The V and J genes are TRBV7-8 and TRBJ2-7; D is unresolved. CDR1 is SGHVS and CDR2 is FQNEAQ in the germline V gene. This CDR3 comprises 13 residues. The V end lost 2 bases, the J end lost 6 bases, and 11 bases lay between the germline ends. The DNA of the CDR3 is TGTGCCAGCAGCTTATCGCAAAGCCTCGAGCAGTACGTC. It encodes CASSLSQSLEQYV.